Following are 5 T cell receptor beta chains from one sample sequenced in a study of blood T cell repertoires in COVID-19. Repertoires were generated with immunoSEQ multiplex PCR, while TCRdb's copy carries only in-frame clones and drops some. The profile shows 200,000 to 300,000 clones, around 85% of them singletons. The specimen sequenced was PBMCs or T cells enriched from blood (not recorded which). Receptors were obtained from a woman aged 40 to 50 with acute COVID-19.

This clone has only a few counts. The rearrangement joins TRBV7-8 to TRBJ2-3, with a weak D call TRBD2 (5 bases). The CDR3 loop spans 16 amino acids. Trimming left V 1 base short and J 0 bases short, with 11 bases between. Germline CDR1 reads SGHVS; CDR2 reads FQNEAQ. In DNA, the CDR3 is TGTGCCAGCAGCTTAGTGAGCGGAACCAGCACAGATACGCAGTATTTT. Translation gives CASSLVSGTSTDTQYF.

This rearrangement joins TRBV13 to TRBJ2-3; 7 nucleotides match TRBD2. This CDR3 has 16 residues. CDR1 is PRHDT and CDR2 is FYEKMQ in the germline V gene (reference sequence). With V trimmed by 1 base and J by 2 bases, 6 bases remained unmatched. CDR3 in DNA: TGTGCCAGCAGCTTAGTGGCTAGCGGCCACACAGATACGCAGTATTTT. Translated: CASSLVASGHTDTQYF.

CDR3 coding DNA: TGTGCCAGCAGCTTAGGGGGGCCGAGGTGGTCCTACGAGCAGTACTTC. It codes for CASSLGGPRWSYEQYF. The chain links TRBV11-3 to TRBJ2-7, with D possibly being TRBD1 (6 bases). CDR3 size: 16 residues. Trimming pared 1 base from V and 1 base from J, leaving 14 bases between. Germline-derived CDR1 and CDR2 are SGHNT and YENEEA.

The gene calls are TRBV11-2 and TRBJ2-5, with 8 bases identical to TRBD1. This CDR3 is built from 14 residues. Trimming cost V 4 bases and J 2 bases; bases outside gene matches: 3. The V gene's germline CDR1 is SGHAT and CDR2 FQNNGV. The CDR3 nucleotides are TGTGCCAGCAGCTGGACAGGGTTACAAGAGACCCAGTACTTC. Protein: CASSWTGLQETQYF.

The V and J genes are TRBV5-4 and TRBJ1-3, with D tentatively TRBD1 (6 bases). This CDR3 is built from 16 residues. Germline loops: CDR1 SGHNT, CDR2 YYREEE (reference sequence). V lost 0 bases and J 4 bases, leaving 14 bases between the germline ends. The CDR3 sequence is CASSLGGQGPGNTIYF. As DNA, the CDR3 is TGTGCCAGCAGCTTGGGGGGGCAGGGGCCCGGAAACACCATATATTTT.